These T cell receptor beta chains were read from a single sample in a study. Profiling relied on immunoSEQ multiplex PCR, and the TCRdb table lists in-frame clones only, not all of them. The sample carries under 55,000 clones, approximately 95% recorded once. Sequenced input: PBMCs. These receptors all come from a man aged 35 to 55 with rheumatoid arthritis. The CDR3 runs from the conserved cysteine through the conserved F or W. D genes are given only for firm matches. Some rows mark clone size as missing; the rest say once, few, many or name a class of expanded clone.

CDR3 DNA	CDR3 protein	clone size	D gene	V gene	J gene
TGTGCCAGCAGCTACGGTATTAGCGGCTCCTACGAGCAGTACTTC	CASSYGISGSYEQYF	NA	NA	TRBV7-2	TRBJ2-7
TGTGCCAGCAGCGCGTCAGACAGGGGGCCCTACGAGCAGTACTTC	CASSASDRGPYEQYF	NA	TRBD1	TRBV9	TRBJ2-7
TGTGCCAGCAGTGACTCGGGACTAGCGGGCGCTGGGGCAGATACGCAGTATTTT	CASSDSGLAGAGADTQYF	NA	TRBD2	TRBV6-4	TRBJ2-3
TGTGCCAGCAGTCCACAGGGAGTGCTTAGCAATCAGCCCCAGCATTTT	CASSPQGVLSNQPQHF	NA	NA	TRBV28	TRBJ1-5
TGTGCCAGCAGCTTAGTCGGTGGGTGGTCAGATACGCAGTATTTT	CASSLVGGWSDTQYF	NA	NA	TRBV13	TRBJ2-3
TGTGCCAGCAGTGAGGCTCTCAATCAGCCCCAGCATTTT	CASSEALNQPQHF	NA	NA	TRBV6-4	TRBJ1-5
TGTGCCATCAGTGAGTCTGAGGCGGCGCGGGGAAGTACTGAAGCTTTCTTT	CAISESEAARGSTEAFF	NA	NA	TRBV10-3	TRBJ1-1
TGTGCCACCAGCAGCGGGACTAGCGGGGGTTACAATGAGCAGTTCTTC	CATSSGTSGGYNEQFF	once	TRBD2	TRBV15	TRBJ2-1
TGTGCCAGCAGCTCCAGGGGGCTGGTTGAAAAACTGTTTTTT	CASSSRGLVEKLFF	NA	TRBD1	TRBV2	TRBJ1-4
TGTGCCTGGAGTTCTCGGACTAGCGGGAGATCACGAGAGACCCAGTACTTC	CAWSSRTSGRSRETQYF	NA	TRBD2	TRBV30	TRBJ2-5
TGTGCCAGTAGTAATAGCGGGAGGACGAACAATGAGCAGTTCTTC	CASSNSGRTNNEQFF	NA	TRBD2	TRBV19	TRBJ2-1
TGTGCCAGCAGTCAGCAGGGTGGGCGGCAGTACTTC	CASSQQGGRQYF	NA	NA	TRBV28	TRBJ2-7
TGTGCCAGCGGGGCGTCCTTCAGGACTGAAGCTTTCTTT	CASGASFRTEAFF	NA	NA	TRBV6-5	TRBJ1-1
TGTGCCAGCAGCTTTGGGGGAGGGCTCAACTACGAGCAGTACTTC	CASSFGGGLNYEQYF	NA	TRBD2	TRBV7-2	TRBJ2-7
TGCAGCGTTGCCGGGACAGGAATCTACAATGAGCAGTTCTTC	CSVAGTGIYNEQFF	NA	TRBD1	TRBV29-1	TRBJ2-1
TGTGCCAGCAGTGTGGACAGTAACTATGGCTACACCTTC	CASSVDSNYGYTF	NA	NA	TRBV28	TRBJ1-2
TGTGCCAGCAGCTTAGTCGGGACAGGGAACTCACCCCTCCACTTT	CASSLVGTGNSPLHF	NA	TRBD1	TRBV7-9	TRBJ1-6
TGTGCCAGCAGCCAAGCCAGGGGGTACGGGCCCGGGGAGCTGTTTTTT	CASSQARGYGPGELFF	NA	TRBD1	TRBV11-3	TRBJ2-2